This T cell receptor beta chain was identified in a study of Ad26.COV2.S vaccination and SARS-CoV-2 variants. This CDR3 comprises 16 residues. The V end lost 0 bases, the J end lost 5 bases, and 14 bases lay between the germline ends. The germline gives CDR1 SGHNT, CDR2 YYREEE (reference sequence). The method was immunoSEQ multiplex PCR; TCRdb's version includes in-frame clones alone and lacks a portion of them. The repertoire holds fewer than 300,000 clones, with approximately 89% as singletons. Stated treatment: about 20 received Ad26.COV2.S at low or high dose, single or two shots; a few received placebo; per-sample allocation not given. Repertoires come from day 63 after the first vaccine or placebo injection.

This receptor was identified in a person aged 18 to 59 who received the Ad26.COV2.S COVID-19 vaccine or a placebo. The sequenced sample was peripheral blood, obtained in a trial of Ad26.COV2.S vaccine versus placebo. The chain recombines TRBV5-4 with TRBJ2-2; unclear D gene. CDR3 DNA: TGTGCCAGCAGCTTGGATTATGGATCTCCTACCGGGGAGCTGTTTTTT. Amino acids: CASSLDYGSPTGELFF.